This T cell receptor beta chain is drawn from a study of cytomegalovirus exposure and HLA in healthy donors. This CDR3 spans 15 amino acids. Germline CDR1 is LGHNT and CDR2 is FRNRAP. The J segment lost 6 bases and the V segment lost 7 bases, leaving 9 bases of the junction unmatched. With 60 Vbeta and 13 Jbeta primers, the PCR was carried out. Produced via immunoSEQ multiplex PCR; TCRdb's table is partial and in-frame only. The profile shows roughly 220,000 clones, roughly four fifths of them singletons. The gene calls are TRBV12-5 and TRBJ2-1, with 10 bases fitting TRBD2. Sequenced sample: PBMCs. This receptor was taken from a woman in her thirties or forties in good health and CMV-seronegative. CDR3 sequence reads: CASAQGLADRNEQFF. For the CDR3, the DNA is TGTGCTAGTGCCCAAGGACTAGCGGACCGCAATGAGCAGTTCTTC. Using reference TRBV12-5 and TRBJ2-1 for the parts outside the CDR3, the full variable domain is DARVTQTPRHKVTEMGQEVTMRCQPILGHNTVFWYRQTMMQGLELLAYFRNRAPLDDSGMPKDRFSAEMPDATLATLKIQPSEPRDSAVYFCASAQGLADRNEQFFGPGTRLTVL.